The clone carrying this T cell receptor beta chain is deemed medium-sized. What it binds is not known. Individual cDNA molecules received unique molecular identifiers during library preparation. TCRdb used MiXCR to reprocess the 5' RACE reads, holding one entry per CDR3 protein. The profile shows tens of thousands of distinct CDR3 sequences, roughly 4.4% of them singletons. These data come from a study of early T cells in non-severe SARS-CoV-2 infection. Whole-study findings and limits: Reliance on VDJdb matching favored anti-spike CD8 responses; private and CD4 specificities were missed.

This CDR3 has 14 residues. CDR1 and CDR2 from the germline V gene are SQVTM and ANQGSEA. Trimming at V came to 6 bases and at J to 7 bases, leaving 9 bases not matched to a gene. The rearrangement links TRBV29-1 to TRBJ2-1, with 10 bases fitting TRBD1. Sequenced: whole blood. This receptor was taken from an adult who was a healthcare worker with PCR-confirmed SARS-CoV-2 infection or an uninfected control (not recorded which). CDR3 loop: CSVTGTGASNEQFF. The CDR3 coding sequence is TGCAGCGTGACCGGGACAGGGGCATCGAATGAGCAGTTCTTC.